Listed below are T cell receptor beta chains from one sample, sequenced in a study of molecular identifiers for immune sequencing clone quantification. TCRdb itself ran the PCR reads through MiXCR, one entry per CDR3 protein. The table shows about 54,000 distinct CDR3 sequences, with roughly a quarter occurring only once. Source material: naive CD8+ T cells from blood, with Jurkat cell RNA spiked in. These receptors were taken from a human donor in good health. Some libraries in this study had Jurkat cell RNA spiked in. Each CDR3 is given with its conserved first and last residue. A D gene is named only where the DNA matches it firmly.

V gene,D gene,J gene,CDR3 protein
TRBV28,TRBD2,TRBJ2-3,CASSHLAGGLTDTQYF
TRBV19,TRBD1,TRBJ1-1,CASSPRDRGLGAEAFF
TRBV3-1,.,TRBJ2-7,CASSQDGNGTYEQYF
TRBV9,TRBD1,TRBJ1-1,CASSGGQVMNTEAFF
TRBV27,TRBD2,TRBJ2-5,CASSLSGDQETQYF
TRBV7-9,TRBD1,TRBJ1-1,CASSGDRDQITEAFF
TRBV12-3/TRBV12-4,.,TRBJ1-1,CASNPGTATEAFF
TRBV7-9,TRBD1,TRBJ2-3,CASSLAPGQGSTDTQYF
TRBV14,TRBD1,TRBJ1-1,CASSQDLDRDRGLGTEAFF
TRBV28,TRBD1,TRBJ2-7,CASSFRDRENEQYF
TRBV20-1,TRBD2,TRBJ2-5,CSAFPAGGGTQYF
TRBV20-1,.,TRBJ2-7,CSARDIGEQYF
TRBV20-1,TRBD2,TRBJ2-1,CSARYLRGLAGNEQFF
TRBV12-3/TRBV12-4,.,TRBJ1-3,CASSLGAASGNTIYF
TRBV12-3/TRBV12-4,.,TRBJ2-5,CASSLLGPQETQYF
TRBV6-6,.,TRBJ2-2,CASSNVVSGELFF
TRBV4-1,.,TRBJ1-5,CARSQAGDQPPHF
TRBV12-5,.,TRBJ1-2,CASGLAGAAGSTF
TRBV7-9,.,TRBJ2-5,CASSFGQGQETQYF
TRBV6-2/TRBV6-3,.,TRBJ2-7,CASSSQVGTLAYEQYF
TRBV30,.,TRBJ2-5,CAWSAETQYF
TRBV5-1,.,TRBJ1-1,CASSLSQTNTEAFF
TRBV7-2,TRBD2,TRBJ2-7,CASSPRTSGTSYEQYF
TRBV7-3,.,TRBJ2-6,CASSETAGANVLTF
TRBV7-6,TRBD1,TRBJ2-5,CASSLVQGAETQYF
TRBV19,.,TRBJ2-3,CASRREGGTDTQYF
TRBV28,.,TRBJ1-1,CASSLGRGVNTEAFF
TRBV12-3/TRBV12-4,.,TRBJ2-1,CASRTSGWAGDEQFF
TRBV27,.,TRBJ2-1,CASSRFLAGDEQFF
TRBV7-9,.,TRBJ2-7,CASSLGSGVFSYEQYF
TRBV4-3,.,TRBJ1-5,CASSQDGAPSSGNQPQHF
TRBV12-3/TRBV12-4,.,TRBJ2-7,CASSLALRYSEQYF
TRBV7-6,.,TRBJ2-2,CASSSGRGANTGELFF
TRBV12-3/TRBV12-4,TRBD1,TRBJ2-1,CASSSTGTGEVNEQFF
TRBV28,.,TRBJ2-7,CASSFRGGRLEQYF
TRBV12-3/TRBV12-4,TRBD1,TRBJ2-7,CASSITDRPSYEQYF
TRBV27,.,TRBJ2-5,CASGTFQEPQYF
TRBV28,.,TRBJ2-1,CASSLRTSLYNEQFF
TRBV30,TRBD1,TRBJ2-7,CAWGVWDRGFEQYF
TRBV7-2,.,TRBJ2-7,CASSQRWGFYEQYF
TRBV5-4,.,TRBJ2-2,CASSLEQGLSLDTGELFF
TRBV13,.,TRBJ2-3,CASSLLGRDITDTQYF
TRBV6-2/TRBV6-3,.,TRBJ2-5,CASSYSWETQYF
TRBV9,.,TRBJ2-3,CASSVVGTYVDTQYF
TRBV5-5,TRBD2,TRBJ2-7,CASSLAAGGGEQYF
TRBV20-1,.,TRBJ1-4,CSARFSAAPNEKLFF